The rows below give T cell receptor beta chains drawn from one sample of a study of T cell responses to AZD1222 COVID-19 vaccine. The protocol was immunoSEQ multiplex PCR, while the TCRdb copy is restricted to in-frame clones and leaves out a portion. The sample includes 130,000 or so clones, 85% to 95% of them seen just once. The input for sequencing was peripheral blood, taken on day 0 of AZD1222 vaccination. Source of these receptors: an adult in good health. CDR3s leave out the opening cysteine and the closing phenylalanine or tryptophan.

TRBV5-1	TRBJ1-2	ASSQGQNYGYT
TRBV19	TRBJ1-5	ASTHNGFNQPQH
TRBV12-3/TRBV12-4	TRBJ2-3	ASSLLGADTQY
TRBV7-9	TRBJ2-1	ASSLISGGEQF
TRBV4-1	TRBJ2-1	ASSQAVLADLSYNEQF
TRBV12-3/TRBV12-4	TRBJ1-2	ASSLGRVYGYT
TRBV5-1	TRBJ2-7	ASSLLDPDRGDEQY
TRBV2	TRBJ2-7	ASIEGPNEQY
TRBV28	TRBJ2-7	ASGDRGSYEQY
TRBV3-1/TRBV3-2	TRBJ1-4	ASSNGQGGVVEKLF
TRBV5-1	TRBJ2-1	ASSRDRVSYNEQF
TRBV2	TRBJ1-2	ASSTGQGRGYT
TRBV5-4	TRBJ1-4	ASSSTTGANEKLF
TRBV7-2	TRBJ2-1	ASSLSPGQGSDEQF
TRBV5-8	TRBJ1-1	ASSYDRGPNTEAF
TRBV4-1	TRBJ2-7	ASSTSSSYEQY
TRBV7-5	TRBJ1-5	VRRPSDYNQPQH
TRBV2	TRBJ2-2	ASQEQGPTGELF
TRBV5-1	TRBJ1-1	ASNPGTGGMNTEAF
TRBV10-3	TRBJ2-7	AISTDRGDSYEQY
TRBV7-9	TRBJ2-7	ASSSGAVSSYEQY
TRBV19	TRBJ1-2	ASSIGGGKGPYGYT
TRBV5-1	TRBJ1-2	ASSSGQGGGYT